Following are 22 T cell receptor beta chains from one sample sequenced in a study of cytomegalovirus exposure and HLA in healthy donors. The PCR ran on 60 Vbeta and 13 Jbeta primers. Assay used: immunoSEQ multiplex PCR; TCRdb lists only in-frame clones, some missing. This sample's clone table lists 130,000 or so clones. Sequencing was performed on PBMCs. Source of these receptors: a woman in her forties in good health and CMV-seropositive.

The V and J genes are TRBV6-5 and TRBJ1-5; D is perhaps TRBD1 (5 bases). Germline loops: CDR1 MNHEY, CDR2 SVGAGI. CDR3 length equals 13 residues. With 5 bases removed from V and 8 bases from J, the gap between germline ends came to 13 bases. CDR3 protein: CASSARGTEPQHF. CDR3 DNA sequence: TGTGCCAGCAGTGCCCGGGGGACTGAGCCCCAGCATTTT.

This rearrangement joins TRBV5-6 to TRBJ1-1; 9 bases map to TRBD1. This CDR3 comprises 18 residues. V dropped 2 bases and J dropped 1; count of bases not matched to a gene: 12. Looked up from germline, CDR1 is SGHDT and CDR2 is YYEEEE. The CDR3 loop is CASSFSLWDRVKNTEAFF. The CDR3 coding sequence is TGTGCCAGCAGCTTTTCGTTGTGGGACAGGGTCAAGAACACTGAAGCTTTCTTT.

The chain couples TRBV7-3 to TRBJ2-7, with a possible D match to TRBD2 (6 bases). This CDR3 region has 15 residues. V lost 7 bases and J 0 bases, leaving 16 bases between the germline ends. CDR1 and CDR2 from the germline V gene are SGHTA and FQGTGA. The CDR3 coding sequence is TGTGCCAGCAACCAAAGCGGGCCTCGCTCCTACGAGCAGTACTTC. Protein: CASNQSGPRSYEQYF.

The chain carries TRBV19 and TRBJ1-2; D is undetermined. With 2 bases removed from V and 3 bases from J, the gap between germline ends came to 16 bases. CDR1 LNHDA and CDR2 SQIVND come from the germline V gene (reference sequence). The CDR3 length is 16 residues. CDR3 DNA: TGTGCCAGTAGTATAACCCTTAGGTACGGGGACTATGGCTACACCTTC. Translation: CASSITLRYGDYGYTF.

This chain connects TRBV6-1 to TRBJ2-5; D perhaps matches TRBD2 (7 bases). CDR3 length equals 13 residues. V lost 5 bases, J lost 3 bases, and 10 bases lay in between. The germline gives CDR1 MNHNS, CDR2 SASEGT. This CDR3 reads CASSWGGEETQYF. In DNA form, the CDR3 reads TGTGCCAGCAGTTGGGGGGGCGAAGAGACCCAGTACTTC.

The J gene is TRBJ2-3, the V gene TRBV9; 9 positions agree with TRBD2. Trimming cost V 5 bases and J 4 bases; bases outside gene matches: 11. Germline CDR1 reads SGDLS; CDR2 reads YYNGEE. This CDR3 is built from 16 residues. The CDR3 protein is CASSAEAGGPPDTQYF. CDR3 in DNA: TGTGCCAGCAGTGCCGAGGCGGGAGGGCCCCCAGATACGCAGTATTTT.

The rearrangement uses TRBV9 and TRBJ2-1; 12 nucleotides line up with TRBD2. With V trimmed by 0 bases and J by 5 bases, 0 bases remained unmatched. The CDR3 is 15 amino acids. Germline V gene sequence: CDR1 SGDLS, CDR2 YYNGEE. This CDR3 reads CASSVGTSGNNEQFF. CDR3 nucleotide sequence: TGTGCCAGCAGCGTAGGGACTAGCGGGAACAATGAGCAGTTCTTC.

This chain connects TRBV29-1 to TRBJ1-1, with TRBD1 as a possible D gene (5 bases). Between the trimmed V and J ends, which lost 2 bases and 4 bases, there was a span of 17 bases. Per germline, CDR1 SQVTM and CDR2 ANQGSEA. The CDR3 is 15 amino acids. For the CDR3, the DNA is TGCAGCGTTGAACCGCTGGGACGGGGAGGCACTGAAGCTTTCTTT. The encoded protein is CSVEPLGRGGTEAFF.

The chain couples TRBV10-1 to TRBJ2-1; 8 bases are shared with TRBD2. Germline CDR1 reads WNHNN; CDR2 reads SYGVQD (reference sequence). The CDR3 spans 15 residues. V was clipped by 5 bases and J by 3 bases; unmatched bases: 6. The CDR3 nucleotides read TGCGCCAGCAGTCCGAGCGGGAGCGACTACAATGAGCAGTTCTTC. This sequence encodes CASSPSGSDYNEQFF.

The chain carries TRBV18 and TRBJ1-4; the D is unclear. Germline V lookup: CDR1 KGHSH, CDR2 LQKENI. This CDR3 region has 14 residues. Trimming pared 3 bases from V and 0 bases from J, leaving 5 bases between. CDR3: CASSPGATNEKLFF. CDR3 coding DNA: TGTGCCAGCTCACCGGGAGCAACTAATGAAAAACTGTTTTTT.

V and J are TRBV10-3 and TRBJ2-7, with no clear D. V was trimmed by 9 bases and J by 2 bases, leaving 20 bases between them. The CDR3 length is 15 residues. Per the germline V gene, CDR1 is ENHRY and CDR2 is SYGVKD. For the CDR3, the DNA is TGTGCCATTTCCCCATCTAGAGACGCAACCTACGAGCAGTACTTC. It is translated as CAISPSRDATYEQYF.

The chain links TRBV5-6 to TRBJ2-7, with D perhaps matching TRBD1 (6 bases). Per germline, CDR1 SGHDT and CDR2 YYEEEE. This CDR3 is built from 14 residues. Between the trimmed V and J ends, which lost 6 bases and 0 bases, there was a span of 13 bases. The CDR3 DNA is TGTGCCAGCACCGGAACAGGGAGCTCCTACGAGCAGTACTTC. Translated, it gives CASTGTGSSYEQYF.

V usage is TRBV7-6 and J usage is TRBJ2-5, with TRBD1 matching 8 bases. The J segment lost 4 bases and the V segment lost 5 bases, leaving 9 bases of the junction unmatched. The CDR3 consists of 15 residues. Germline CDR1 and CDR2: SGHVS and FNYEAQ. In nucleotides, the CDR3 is TGTGCCAGCAGCCCTCTGACAGGGGAAGGAGAGACCCAGTACTTC. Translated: CASSPLTGEGETQYF.

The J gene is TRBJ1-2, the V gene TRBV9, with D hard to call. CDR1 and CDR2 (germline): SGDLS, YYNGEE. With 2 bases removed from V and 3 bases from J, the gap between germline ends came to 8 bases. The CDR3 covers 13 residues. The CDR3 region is CASSVSTYYGYTF. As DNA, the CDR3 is TGTGCCAGCAGCGTTAGCACCTACTATGGCTACACCTTC.

The CDR3 reads CASSMGLAGAGNEQFF. The CDR3, as DNA: TGTGCCAGTAGTATGGGACTAGCGGGGGCCGGCAATGAGCAGTTCTTC. The V and J genes are TRBV19 and TRBJ2-1; TRBD2 matches 14 bases. Per the germline V gene, CDR1 is LNHDA and CDR2 is SQIVND (reference sequence). Trimming took 3 bases from V and 6 from J; bases not matched to a gene: 4. The CDR3 contains 16 residues. Supplemented by reference TRBV19 and TRBJ2-1, the full variable domain reads DGGITQSPKYLFRKEGQNVTLSCEQNLNHDAMYWYRQDPGQGLRLIYYSQIVNDFQKGDIAEGYSVSREKKESFPLTVTSAQKNPTAFYLCASSMGLAGAGNEQFFGPGTRLTVL.

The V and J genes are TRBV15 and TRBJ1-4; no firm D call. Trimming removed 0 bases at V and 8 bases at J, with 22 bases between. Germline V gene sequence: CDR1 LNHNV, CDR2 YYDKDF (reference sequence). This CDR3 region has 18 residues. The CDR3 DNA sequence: TGTGCCACCAGCAGAGACCCATCACCAGCGGGGTCCGTGGAAAAACTGTTTTTT. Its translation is CATSRDPSPAGSVEKLFF.

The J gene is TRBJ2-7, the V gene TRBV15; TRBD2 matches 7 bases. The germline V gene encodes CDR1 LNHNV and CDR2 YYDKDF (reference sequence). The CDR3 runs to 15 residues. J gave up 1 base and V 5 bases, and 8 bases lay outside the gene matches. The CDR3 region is CATSDGPAGSYEQYF. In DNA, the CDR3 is TGTGCCACCAGCGATGGTCCAGCGGGGTCCTACGAGCAGTACTTC.

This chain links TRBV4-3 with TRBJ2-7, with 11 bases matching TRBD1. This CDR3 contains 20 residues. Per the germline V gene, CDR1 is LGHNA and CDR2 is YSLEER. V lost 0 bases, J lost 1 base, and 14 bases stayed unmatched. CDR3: CASSQDPGQGASGPSYEQYF. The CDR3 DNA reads TGCGCCAGCAGCCAAGATCCAGGACAGGGGGCGAGCGGGCCGTCCTACGAGCAGTACTTC.

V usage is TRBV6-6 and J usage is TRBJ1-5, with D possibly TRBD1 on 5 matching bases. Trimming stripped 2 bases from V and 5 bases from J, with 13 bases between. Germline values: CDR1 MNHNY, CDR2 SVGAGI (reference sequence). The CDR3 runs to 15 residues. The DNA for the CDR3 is TGTGCCAGCAGTTACGAAGTAGGGGTGGATCAGCCCCAGCATTTT. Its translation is CASSYEVGVDQPQHF.

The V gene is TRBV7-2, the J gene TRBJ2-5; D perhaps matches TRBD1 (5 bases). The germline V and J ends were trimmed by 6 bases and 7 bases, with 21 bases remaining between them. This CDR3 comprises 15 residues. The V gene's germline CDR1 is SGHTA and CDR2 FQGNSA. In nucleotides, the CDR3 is TGTGCCAGCAGTCCGACCGCTGGCCCCCAGGGGACCCAGTACTTC. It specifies CASSPTAGPQGTQYF.

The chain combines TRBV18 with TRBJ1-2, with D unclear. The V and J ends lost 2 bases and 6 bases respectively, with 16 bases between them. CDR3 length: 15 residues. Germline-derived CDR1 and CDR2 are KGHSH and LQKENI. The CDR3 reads CASSPKNDPRDGYTF. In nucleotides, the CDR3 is TGTGCCAGCTCACCAAAAAACGACCCCCGGGATGGCTACACCTTC.

CDR3 sequence (DNA): TGTGCCAGCAGTGCTAGCGGACTCCGTACCCAGTACTTC. Translating gives CASSASGLRTQYF. This sequence joins TRBV6-5 and TRBJ2-5, with 7 bases matching TRBD2. The CDR3 loop spans 13 amino acids. With V trimmed by 5 bases and J by 8 bases, 8 bases remained unmatched. Germline V gene sequence: CDR1 MNHEY, CDR2 SVGAGI.